A single sample is the source of the 20 T cell receptor beta chains below, sequenced in a study of blood T cells in healthy people across ages. Primers used in a second PCR of about 6 to 11 cycles were a sample-barcoded 5' primer and a J-beta primer mix. TCRdb passed the 5' RACE reads through MiXCR, listing each CDR3 protein once. Found here are roughly 1.9 million distinct CDR3 sequences, approximately 39% of them singletons; the top ten hold 20% to 25%. Sequencing used blood. Receptor source: a human donor in good health.

This clonotype was detected only a few times. The chain recombines TRBV5-1 with TRBJ2-7; possibly TRBD1 for D (6 bases). This CDR3 spans 16 amino acids. Trimming pared 4 bases from V and 2 bases from J, leaving 19 bases between. The germline gives CDR1 SGHRS, CDR2 YFSETQ. The DNA of the CDR3 is TGCGCCAGCAGCGACCAGGGGCCATGGACCACCTACGAGCAGTACTTC. Translation gives CASSDQGPWTTYEQYF.

The chain is built from TRBV12-3 or TRBV12-4 and TRBJ1-2; D unclear. The CDR3 runs to 15 residues. With 1 base removed from V and 2 bases from J, the gap between germline ends came to 11 bases. CDR3 residues: CASSLGSGDNYGYTF. In nucleotides, the CDR3 is TGTGCCAGCAGTTTAGGATCCGGCGACAACTATGGCTACACCTTC.

Many counts were recorded for this clonotype. J is TRBJ1-5 and V is TRBV6-1; a possible D gene is TRBD1 (5 bases). V was trimmed by 2 bases and J by 9 bases, leaving 14 bases between them. The V gene's germline CDR1 is MNHNS and CDR2 SASEGT. This CDR3 contains 14 residues. The CDR3 here is CASSETGTPRPQHF. DNA for the CDR3: TGTGCCAGCAGTGAAACAGGAACCCCTCGGCCCCAGCATTTT.

J is TRBJ2-7 and V is TRBV28; D is ambiguous. The V and J ends lost 4 bases and 3 bases respectively, with 25 bases between them. Germline CDR1 is MDHEN and CDR2 is SYDVKM. CDR3 size: 18 residues. The CDR3 DNA sequence: TGTGCCAGCAGTTCCACGGACGGGCCACACCAAATCAACTACGAGCAGTACTTC. Its protein is CASSSTDGPHQINYEQYF.

This chain joins TRBV20-1 and TRBJ2-3; 8 bases agree with TRBD2. There are 17 residues in the CDR3. V dropped 3 bases and J dropped 3; count of bases not matched to a gene: 14. Germline V lookup: CDR1 DFQATT, CDR2 SNEGSKA (reference sequence). The CDR3 nucleotides are TGCAGTGCTAGCCGTACCCATAGCGGGGACCCGACAGATACGCAGTATTTT. Its translation: CSASRTHSGDPTDTQYF.

Turning to this clonotype: Just one base apart from a much larger clone, this may be a read error. No DNA is shown, since the ends of the CDR3 on it are uncertain; the CDR3 is the one TCRdb lists. V and J are TRBV20-1 and TRBJ1-3. Germline V gives CDR1 DFQATT, CDR2 SNEGSKA (reference sequence). The CDR3 has 14 residues if both end residues are counted. The CDR3 is CSARDVGSGNTTYF.

About this clonotype itself: The junction shows a germline mismatch at one end, possibly a read error. This chain links TRBV3-1 with TRBJ1-6; D might be TRBD1 (5 bases). Germline V gene data show CDR1 as LGHDT and CDR2 as YNNKEL (reference sequence). This CDR3 comprises 13 residues. CDR3 amino acids: CTSSQWGNSPLHF. The CDR3 nucleotides read TGTACCAGCAGCCAATGGGGGAATTCACCCCTCCACTTT.

This clonotype has only a few counts. The CDR3 loop reads CASSIIPRPGANVLTF. The CDR3 DNA is TGCGCCAGCAGCATAATCCCGAGACCTGGGGCCAACGTCCTGACTTTC. The chain employs TRBV5-1 and TRBJ2-6; D ambiguous. Trimming took off 4 bases at V and 2 bases at J, with 13 bases between the two ends. Germline V gene data show CDR1 as SGHRS and CDR2 as YFSETQ. CDR3 length: 16 amino acids.

This clonotype was counted many times. The CDR3 protein is CASSIDRVSADTQYF. The CDR3 bases are TGCGCCAGCAGCATTGACAGGGTTTCGGCAGATACGCAGTATTTT. V is TRBV4-1 and J is TRBJ2-3, with 7 bases fitting TRBD1. V trimming: 5 bases; J trimming: 4 bases; junction bases outside the gene matches: 9. CDR1 is MGHRA and CDR2 is YSYEKL in the germline V gene. The CDR3 is made up of 15 amino acids.

Only one count was recorded for this clonotype. This chain joins TRBV7-2 and TRBJ2-4, with D possibly matching TRBD2 (7 bases). The DNA end lines up better with TRBJ2-7; the J call may be wrong. The CDR3 runs to 16 residues. Looked up from germline, CDR1 is SGHTA and CDR2 is FQGNSA. The CDR3: CASSERGGSSAYEQYF. In DNA, the CDR3 is TGTGCCAGCAGCGAAAGGGGGGGCTCAAGCGCCTACGAGCAGTACTTC.

The chain recombines TRBV5-5 with TRBJ1-1; D remains ambiguous. CDR3 length: 12 amino acids. V was shortened by 6 bases and J by 1 base, with 7 bases between the two germline ends. CDR1 is SGHKS, CDR2 YYEKEE, per germline (reference sequence). CDR3 sequence (DNA): TGTGCCAGCATGAGGCAGAACACTGAAGCTTTCTTT. Translated: CASMRQNTEAFF.

This clonotype has at least ten counts. The chain has TRBV29-1 and TRBJ2-7; D not certain. Germline CDR1 reads SQVTM; CDR2 reads ANQGSEA. This CDR3 is 12 amino acids long. The V end was cut by 4 bases, the J end by 2 bases, with 9 bases between. CDR3 sequence: CSVGGYPYEQYF. The CDR3 coding sequence is TGCAGCGTTGGGGGATACCCCTACGAGCAGTACTTC.

There are a few counts of this clonotype. The rearrangement links TRBV29-1 to TRBJ2-3; 9 bases fit TRBD1. The CDR3 consists of 13 residues. The germline V gene has CDR1 SQVTM and CDR2 ANQGSEA. The V gene end was trimmed by 7 bases and the J gene end by 2 bases; junction bases not matched to a gene: 4. The CDR3 here is CSDRDRATDTQYF. CDR3 bases: TGCAGCGATCGGGACAGGGCCACAGATACGCAGTATTTT.

This clonotype was observed a handful of times. The CDR3 DNA reads TGTGCCAGCAGCTTCACATTACAGGGTGGCTACACCTTC. Translated, it gives CASSFTLQGGYTF. This sequence joins TRBV7-2 and TRBJ1-2; possible D gene TRBD1, 6 bases. The CDR3 covers 13 residues. V lost 3 bases to trimming and J lost 7 bases, with 12 bases between them. Germline-derived CDR1 and CDR2 are SGHTA and FQGNSA.

This sequence joins TRBV7-2 and TRBJ2-3; TRBD1 matches 10 bases. J was trimmed by 3 bases and V by 5 bases; bases with no gene match: 11. CDR1 is SGHTA and CDR2 is FQGNSA in the germline V gene. This CDR3 comprises 17 residues. The CDR3 sequence: CASSEDDRGRWTDTQYF. In DNA, the CDR3 is TGTGCCAGCAGCGAAGACGACAGGGGGCGTTGGACAGATACGCAGTATTTT.

V and J are TRBV24-1 and TRBJ2-5, with TRBD2 identical over 9 bases. V lost 4 bases to trimming and J lost 2 bases; unmatched junction nucleotides: 10. CDR3 length: 17 residues. In germline, CDR1 is KGHDR, CDR2 SFDVKD. CDR3: CATSDRIAGAIQETQYF. The CDR3 DNA is TGTGCCACCAGTGACCGGATAGCGGGGGCCATTCAAGAGACCCAGTACTTC.

The rearrangement joins TRBV29-1 to TRBJ2-1; D is perhaps TRBD1 (6 bases). The germline V gene has CDR1 SQVTM and CDR2 ANQGSEA. This CDR3 is built from 14 residues. V was trimmed by 0 bases and J by 5 bases, leaving 11 bases between them. The CDR3 sequence is CSVEDRWDNNEQFF. CDR3 nucleotides: TGCAGCGTTGAAGACCGATGGGACAACAATGAGCAGTTCTTC.

The chain carries TRBV27 and TRBJ1-1; 10 nucleotides match TRBD1. The CDR3 totals 15 residues. V lost 7 bases to trimming and J lost 5 bases; unmatched junction nucleotides: 10. Per the germline V gene, CDR1 is MNHEY and CDR2 is SMNVEV (reference sequence). CDR3 nucleotides: TGTGCCAGCACCCTAGGACAGGGGGGTTTAACTGAAGCTTTCTTT. As protein: CASTLGQGGLTEAFF.

This clonotype was counted ten times or more. This chain joins TRBV6-4 and TRBJ2-5, with TRBD2 identical over 14 bases. V dropped 6 bases and J dropped 5; count of bases not matched to a gene: 5. CDR3 length equals 15 residues. From germline, CDR1 is MRHNA and CDR2 SNTAGT. The CDR3 bases are TGTGCCAGCAGGGGACTAGCGGGGGATTTTGAGACCCAGTACTTC. It yields the protein CASRGLAGDFETQYF.

The J gene is TRBJ2-7, the V gene TRBV4-1; D uncertain. The CDR3 loop spans 14 amino acids. With 5 bases removed from V and 5 bases from J, the gap between germline ends came to 16 bases. The germline V gene has CDR1 MGHRA and CDR2 YSYEKL. For the CDR3, the DNA is TGCGCCAGCAGCGCCCGCGACATAATCAACGAGCAGTACTTC. This sequence encodes CASSARDIINEQYF.